This TCR beta chain emerged from a study of early T cells in non-severe SARS-CoV-2 infection (dated by TCRdb to the early 2020s). Study-level background: Because TCR sequencing relied on bulk RNA taken from unsorted whole blood, pairing of alpha and beta chains was not possible. Overall study outcomes, separate from this receptor: VDJdb matching was skewed toward anti-spike CD8 responses, so virus-specific expansions were likely underestimated and private and CD4 specificities were missed.

Set within a cohort of healthcare workers in London, UK, this nested case-control study involved weekly PCR testing of nasopharyngeal swabs along with blood sampling. Between 23 and 31 March 2020, the week of the UK lockdown, healthcare workers were enrolled and then followed up weekly for as long as 16 weeks. The library was obtained by 5' RACE. For sequencing, a NextSeq 500 was employed. Unique molecular identifiers were attached to individual cDNA molecules in the TCR library protocol so that sequencing error and PCR bias could be corrected. Sequencing covered both TCR alpha and beta chains, and within each sample the abundances of alpha and beta sequences were tightly co-correlated. Concerning the study's data processing: Decombinator V4 was used to perform V gene, J gene and CDR3 annotation of TCR sequences. TCRs were defined as expanded if a significant change between any two time points was detected under a Poisson model with p below 0.0001. TCR abundances were normalised to the total number of TCRs sequenced per sample and were expressed as counts per million. MAIT TCRs were defined by TRAV1-2 paired with TRAJ12, TRAJ20 or TRAJ33, and iNKT TCRs by TRAV10 paired with TRAJ18. VDJdb, accessed 1 November 2021, was searched for CMV, EBV and SARS-CoV-2 annotated TCRs, excluding TCRs annotated for multiple antigens. TCRdb trimmed the raw reads at Q25, called clones with MiXCR and kept productive beta chains. Each entry merges the rows of one CDR3 protein and shows their most common DNA and genes. These V and J calls derive from TCRdb rather than the authors' analysis. The sample table holds fewer than 85,000 distinct CDR3 sequences, of which roughly 13% were seen once. The ten largest clones capture roughly 1.4% of the sample.

V has 2 bases trimmed and J has 7 bases trimmed; junction bases matching no gene number 8. Including the terminal cysteine and phenylalanine, the CDR3 comprises 14 residues. Just the 42-base CDR3 DNA is kept, in frame starting at base 1. CDR1 and CDR2 were assigned from the germline V gene as SGHTA and FQGNSA. As for this clonotype: Its antigen is currently not known. Base qualities are not provided; no much larger clone lies one nucleotide away.

The chain is assembled from TRBV7-2 and TRBJ2-7, with 7 central nucleotides matching TRBD1. The specimen was whole blood. This TCR derives from an adult who was a healthcare worker with PCR-confirmed SARS-CoV-2 infection or an uninfected control (not recorded which). The DNA reads as follows: TGTGCCAGCAGCTTAAAACAGGGGACGGGGGAGCAGTACTTC. It is translated as CASSLKQGTGEQYF.